Presented here are 9 T cell receptor beta chains from one specimen sequenced in a study of shared clonotypes between healthy human individuals. TCRdb's table, derived via immunoSEQ multiplex PCR, lists solely in-frame clones and lacks some. Of 330,000 or so clones in the sample, approximately 74% are singletons; the top ten hold about 9.4%. Sequencing was done on a sample of memory CD4+ T cells sorted from blood. Regarding subset: CD45RA-negative fraction. These receptors were obtained from a man younger than 45 in good health.

This sequence joins TRBV5-4 and TRBJ2-7; D possibly corresponds to TRBD2 (6 bases). V gave up 0 bases and J gave up 0 bases, with 10 bases separating them. Germline assignment: CDR1 SGHNT and CDR2 YYREEE (reference sequence). The CDR3 has 15 amino acids. The CDR3 region is CASSLARGSSYEQYF. In DNA, the CDR3 is TGTGCCAGCAGCTTGGCCCGGGGGAGCTCCTACGAGCAGTACTTC. Using reference TRBV5-4 and TRBJ2-7 for the parts outside the CDR3, the full variable domain is ETGVTQSPTHLIKTRGQQVTLRCSSQSGHNTVSWYQQALGQGPQFIFQYYREEENGRGNFPPRFSGLQFPNYSSELNVNALELDDSALYLCASSLARGSSYEQYFGPGTRLTVT.

The chain joins TRBV9 to TRBJ2-7; D is uncertain. The V end lost 3 bases, the J end lost 2 bases, and 15 bases lay between the germline ends. The CDR3 runs to 15 residues. CDR1 and CDR2 from the germline V gene are SGDLS and YYNGEE. The DNA of the CDR3 is TGTGCCAGCAGCGGGGTCCCGGGCGGCCCCTACGAGCAGTACTTC. It yields the protein CASSGVPGGPYEQYF.

CDR3 residues: CASSELGRNTEAFF. In DNA, the CDR3 is TGTGCCAGCTCAGAGCTGGGGAGGAACACTGAAGCTTTCTTT. The gene calls are TRBV18 and TRBJ1-1; D not certain. CDR3 size: 14 residues. Germline CDR1 KGHSH, CDR2 LQKENI. V gave up 5 bases and J gave up 1 base, with 11 bases separating them.

The chain joins TRBV7-2 to TRBJ1-3; D is unresolved. Germline V gives CDR1 SGHTA, CDR2 FQGNSA. This CDR3 spans 16 amino acids. Between the trimmed V and J ends, which lost 1 base and 0 bases, there was a span of 10 bases. The DNA of the CDR3 is TGTGCCAGCAGCTTAGGGGCGGGAACCTCTGGAAACACCATATATTTT. It translates to CASSLGAGTSGNTIYF. The full variable domain, its missing parts supplied by reference TRBV7-2 and TRBJ1-3, is GAGVSQSPSNKVTEKGKDVELRCDPISGHTALYWYRQSLGQGLEFLIYFQGNSAPDKSGLPSDRFSAERTGGSVSTLTIQRTQQEDSAVYLCASSLGAGTSGNTIYFGEGSWLTVV.

This clone was seen only once. V is TRBV28 and J is TRBJ2-7; D not resolved. V was pared by 6 bases and J by 3 bases, with 15 bases between. The CDR3 runs 14 residues. The germline V gene encodes CDR1 MDHEN and CDR2 SYDVKM. The CDR3 loop reads CASRVFGSNYEQYF. Here the CDR3 DNA reads TGTGCCAGCAGGGTTTTCGGCAGTAACTACGAGCAGTACTTC.

The genes are TRBV12-5 and TRBJ2-3; D gene unclear. With 7 bases removed from V and 2 bases from J, the gap between germline ends came to 13 bases. From germline, CDR1 is LGHNT and CDR2 FRNRAP. The CDR3 is made up of 14 amino acids. The CDR3 loop is CASAGLLLTDTQYF. Written as DNA, the CDR3 is TGTGCTAGTGCGGGTCTACTGCTCACAGATACGCAGTATTTT.

The chain employs TRBV5-4 and TRBJ1-4; D not resolved. V shed 4 bases and J shed 5 bases, with 12 bases lying between them. Germline V gene data show CDR1 as SGHNT and CDR2 as YYREEE (reference sequence). The CDR3 sequence is 14 residues long. The CDR3 DNA sequence: TGTGCCAGCAGCAACTCAGGCTACAATGAAAAACTGTTTTTT. Its protein product is CASSNSGYNEKLFF.

The rearrangement joins TRBV5-4 to TRBJ1-4; 9 bases are a match to TRBD1. CDR3 size: 19 residues. Germline V CDR1 and CDR2: SGHNT, YYREEE (reference sequence). V was clipped by 3 bases and J by 3 bases; unmatched bases: 15. The CDR3 nucleotides are TGTGCCAGCAGCTCATTTTTCGGACAGGGGAGAACGGCTAATGAAAAACTGTTTTTT. Its translation: CASSSFFGQGRTANEKLFF.

This clone was picked up a small number of times. This rearrangement joins TRBV15 to TRBJ2-1; 8 bases are shared with TRBD1. CDR1 and CDR2 (germline): LNHNV, YYDKDF (reference sequence). The CDR3 runs 15 residues. V lost 0 bases and J lost 7; bases outside the gene matches: 5. The CDR3 loop is CATSRESGGRNEQFF. The CDR3 DNA is TGTGCCACCAGCAGAGAGTCAGGGGGCAGGAATGAGCAGTTCTTC.